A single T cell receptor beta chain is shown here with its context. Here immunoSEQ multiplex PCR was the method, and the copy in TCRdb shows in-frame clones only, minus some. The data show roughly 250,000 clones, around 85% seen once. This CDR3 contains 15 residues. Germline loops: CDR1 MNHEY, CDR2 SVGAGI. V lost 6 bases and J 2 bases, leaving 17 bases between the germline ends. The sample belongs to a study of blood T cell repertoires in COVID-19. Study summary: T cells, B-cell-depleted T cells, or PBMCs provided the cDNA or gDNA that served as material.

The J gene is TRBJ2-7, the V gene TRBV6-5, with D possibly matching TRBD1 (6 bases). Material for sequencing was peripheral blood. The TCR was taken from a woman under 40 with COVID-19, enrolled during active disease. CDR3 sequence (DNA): TGTGCCAGCAGCTCTACAGGGAGTTTGGCCTACGAGCAGTACTTC. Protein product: CASSSTGSLAYEQYF.